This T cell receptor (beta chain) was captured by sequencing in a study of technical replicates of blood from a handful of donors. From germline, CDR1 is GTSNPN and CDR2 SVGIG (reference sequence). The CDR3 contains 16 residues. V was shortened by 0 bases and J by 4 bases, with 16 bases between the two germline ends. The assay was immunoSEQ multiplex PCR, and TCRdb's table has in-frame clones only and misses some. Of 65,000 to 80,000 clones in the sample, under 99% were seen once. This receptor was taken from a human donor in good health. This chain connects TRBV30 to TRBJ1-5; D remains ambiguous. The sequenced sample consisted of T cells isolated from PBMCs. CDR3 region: CAWSVPATSGNQPQHF. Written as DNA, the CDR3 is TGTGCCTGGAGTGTACCGGCCACGTCGGGGAATCAGCCCCAGCATTTT.